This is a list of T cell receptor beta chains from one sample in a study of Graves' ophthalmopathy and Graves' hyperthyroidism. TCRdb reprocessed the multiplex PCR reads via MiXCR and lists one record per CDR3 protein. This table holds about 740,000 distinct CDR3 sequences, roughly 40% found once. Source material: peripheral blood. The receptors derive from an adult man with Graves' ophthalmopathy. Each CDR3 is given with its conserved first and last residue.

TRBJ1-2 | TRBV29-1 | CSVDEGANDYTF
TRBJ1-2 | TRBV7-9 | CASSLGQAWRNTF
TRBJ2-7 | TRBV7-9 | CASSILAGLANEQYF
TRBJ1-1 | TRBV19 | CASSITSFTGRTEAFF
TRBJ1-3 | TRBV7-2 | CASSYGGTGNTIYF
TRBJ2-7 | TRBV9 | CASSQDRWIEQYF
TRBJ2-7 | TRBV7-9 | CASSPFGGAGYEQYF
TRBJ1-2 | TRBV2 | CASSPGQRSGGYTF
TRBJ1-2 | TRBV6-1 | CASYRSDYGYTF
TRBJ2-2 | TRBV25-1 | CASSLPRTGLYTGELFF
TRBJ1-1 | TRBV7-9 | CASSPTRTGDTEAFF
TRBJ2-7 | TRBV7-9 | CASSFPGTAGGEQYF
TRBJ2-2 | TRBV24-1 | CATSDWPSVAGGPSTGELFF
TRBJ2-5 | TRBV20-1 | CSARDIGLPGLETQYF
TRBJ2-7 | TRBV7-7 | CASSLEGRGDYEQYF
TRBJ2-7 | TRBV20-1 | CSAGQDIYEQYF
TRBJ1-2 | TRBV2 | CASSEFQGVKGYTF
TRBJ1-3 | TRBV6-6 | CASSYSREGLATGNTIYF
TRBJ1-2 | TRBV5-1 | CASSRGIQGIGDYGYTF
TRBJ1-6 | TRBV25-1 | CASSLRGDRDVGGSPLHF
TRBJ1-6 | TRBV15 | CATSRDQGPGQPLHF
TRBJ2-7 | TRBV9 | CASSVGLTGTLYEQYF
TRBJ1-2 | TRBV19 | CASSRSGGDYGYTF
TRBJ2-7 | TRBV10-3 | CASVTVTYEQYF
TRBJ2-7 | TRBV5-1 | CASSLAPGHTYEQYF
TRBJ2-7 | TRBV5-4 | CASGALVGGYEQYF
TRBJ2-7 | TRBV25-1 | CASPTGTSTSGRKKYEQYF
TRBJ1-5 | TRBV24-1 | CASRDRGRTQPQHF
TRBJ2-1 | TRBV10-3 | CAISESQGAGEQFF
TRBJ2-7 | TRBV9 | CASSLTQRAQYEQYF
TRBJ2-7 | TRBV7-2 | CASSLDNTYEQYF
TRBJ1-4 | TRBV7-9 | CASSLSTGYAPNEKLFF
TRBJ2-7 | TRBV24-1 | CASSYLGTSERSSYEQYF
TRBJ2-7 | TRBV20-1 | CSATGTGVYEQYF
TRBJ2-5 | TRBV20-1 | CSATRTSGGQETQYF
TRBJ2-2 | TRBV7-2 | CASRASGANTGELFF
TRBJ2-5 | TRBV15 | CATSQAGETQYF
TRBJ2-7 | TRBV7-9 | CASSWNMDRDDEQYF
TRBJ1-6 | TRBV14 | CASSTENNSPLHF
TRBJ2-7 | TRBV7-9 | CASSFGLAGHYEQYF
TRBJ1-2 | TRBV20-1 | CSARDWGAGYTF
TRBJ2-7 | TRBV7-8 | CASSLDYFTDEQYF
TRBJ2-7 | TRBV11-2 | CASSLGKQTSYEQYF
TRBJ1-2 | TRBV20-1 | CSATDTYGYTF
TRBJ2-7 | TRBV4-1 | CASSQVGPGGSSDEQYF
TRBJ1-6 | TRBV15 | CATSRDIDSPLHF
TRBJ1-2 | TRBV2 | CATRGLNYGYTF
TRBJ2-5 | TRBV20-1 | CSARVRGSETQYF
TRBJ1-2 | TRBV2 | CASQTAGGDYGYTF
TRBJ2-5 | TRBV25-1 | CASSELDSGVETQYF
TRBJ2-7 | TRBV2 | CASRIGDYEQYF
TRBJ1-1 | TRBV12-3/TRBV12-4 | CASRLGATEVFF
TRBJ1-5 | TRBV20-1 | CSASEVSSNQPQHF
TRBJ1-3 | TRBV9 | CASSVEGGLRNTIYF
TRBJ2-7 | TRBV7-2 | CASSPTGGAYEQYF
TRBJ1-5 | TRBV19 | CASRDTFRYSNQPQHF
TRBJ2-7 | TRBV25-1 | CASSDGGTRYEQYF
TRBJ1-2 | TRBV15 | CATSRGTAGYGYTF